Given below is one T cell receptor (beta chain) in context. The antigen is undetermined. To make TCR beta libraries, researchers used iRepertoire HTBI primers and Arm-PCR of CDR3 regions. MiXCR, applied by TCRdb to the multiplex PCR reads, yields one record per CDR3 protein. The data show about 430,000 distinct CDR3 sequences, with 15% seen just once and over 7% held by the top ten. This sample is part of a study of regulatory T cells in long-lasting Graves disease. Across the whole study: Graves' cases, newly diagnosed, had used antithyroid drugs under 3 months. Study-wide points: It is possible that accuracy was reduced by the small size of the sample.

Stated time point: newly diagnosed GD, antithyroid drugs for less than 3 months. TCR sequences were obtained from RNA taken from PBMCs. The germline CDR1 and CDR2 sequences are MNHNS and SASEGT. CDR3 length equals 13 residues. Trimming left V 8 bases short and J 7 bases short, with 12 bases between. This sample was also put to use in a study of T cells in Graves' hyperthyroidism and ophthalmopathy. As that report states: Exclusion of patients followed from uncontrolled infection, other autoimmune disease, pregnancy or lactation. Carried out on the TCR CDR3, a first-round RT-PCR used the HTBI primer set.

This rearrangement joins TRBV6-1 to TRBJ1-6; D might be TRBD1 (5 bases). The TCR comes from a woman between 40 and 55 years old with Graves disease. The material sequenced was peripheral blood mononuclear cells (PBMCs), taken at new diagnosis, from a patient treated with antithyroid drugs. The CDR3, as DNA: TGTGCCAGCTCCCAGGGAATGAATTCACCCCTCCACTTT. Its protein is CASSQGMNSPLHF.